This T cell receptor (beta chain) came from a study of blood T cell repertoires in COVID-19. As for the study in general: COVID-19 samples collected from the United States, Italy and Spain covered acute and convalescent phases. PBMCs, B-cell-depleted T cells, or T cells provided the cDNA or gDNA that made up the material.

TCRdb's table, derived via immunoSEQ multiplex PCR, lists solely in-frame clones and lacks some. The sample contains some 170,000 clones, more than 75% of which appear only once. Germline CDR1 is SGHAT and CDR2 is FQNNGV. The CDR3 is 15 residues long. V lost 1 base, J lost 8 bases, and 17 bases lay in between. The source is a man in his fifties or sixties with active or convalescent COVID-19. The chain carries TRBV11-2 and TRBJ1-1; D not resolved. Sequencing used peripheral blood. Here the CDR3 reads CASSLAPQATREAFF. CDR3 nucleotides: TGTGCCAGCAGCTTAGCCCCCCAGGCTACAAGGGAAGCTTTCTTT.